The present T cell receptor beta chain was sequenced within a study of T cells after yellow fever vaccination. Findings of the study overall: A small proportion of clonotypes was detected in both the CD4 and CD8 compartments. A weaker secondary response peaked on day 5, the primary on day 15.

The CDR3 length is 16 residues. Germline values: CDR1 SGHRS, CDR2 YFSETQ. The V end was cut by 7 bases, the J end by 0 bases, with 14 bases between. As regards this clonotype: The target antigen is unknown.

Synthesis of TCR cDNA relied on 5'RACE template switching, which attached a universal primer site and UMIs. Via MiXCR, TCRdb re-called the 5' RACE reads, giving one row per CDR3 protein. The sample shows some 320,000 distinct CDR3 sequences, roughly a tenth of them seen only once. This receptor was identified in a man between 18 and 29 years old who received the YFV17D yellow fever vaccine. Sample: CD4+ T cells sorted from PBMCs, taken 45 days after the yellow fever booster vaccination. The chain couples TRBV5-1 to TRBJ2-6; weak D call: TRBD1 (6 bases). The CDR3 loop reads CASRRDTSSGANVLTF. CDR3 nucleotide sequence: TGCGCCAGCCGCAGGGACACTAGCTCTGGGGCCAACGTCCTGACTTTC.